Below, 9 T cell receptor beta chains from the same sample are listed, as sequenced in a study of T cell changes during pregnancy in multiple sclerosis (dated by TCRdb to between 2018 and 2021). Library generation was performed with the immunoSEQ multiplex PCR assay. TCRdb took over this immuneACCESS table, retaining in-frame rearrangements with V and J assigned. Such tables are incomplete; in checked studies, under half of the missing clones stem from an unresolved V gene, and the remainder is unexplained. In this sample the table shows about 33,000 clones, 91% of which occur a single time. Around 2.8% of the sample is taken by the ten largest. Sequencing was performed on CD4+ T cells from peripheral blood mononuclear cells, taken in the third trimester of pregnancy. These receptors came from a female donor in good health, enrolled as a control in a pregnancy study.

The chain is built from TRBV5-1 and TRBJ2-5, with a possible D match to TRBD2 (5 bases). V was trimmed by 2 bases and J by 5 bases, leaving 16 bases between them. Germline CDR1 and CDR2: SGHRS and YFSETQ. The CDR3 consists of 15 residues. CDR3 bases: TGCGCCAGCAGCTTCGGGGATCAGCGCGGGGAGACCCAGTACTTC. It is translated as CASSFGDQRGETQYF. The full variable domain, its missing parts supplied by reference TRBV5-1 and TRBJ2-5, is KAGVTQTPRYLIKTRGQQVTLSCSPISGHRSVSWYQQTPGQGLQFLFEYFSETQRNKGNFPGRFSGRQFSNSRSEMNVSTLELGDSALYLCASSFGDQRGETQYFGPGTRLLVL.

This clone has more than one count but fewer than ten. The J gene is TRBJ2-1, the V gene TRBV10-1, with D maybe TRBD2 (6 bases). The ends were cut back, 9 bases at V and 6 bases at J, with 27 bases in the middle. CDR3 length equals 17 residues. CDR1 and CDR2 (germline): WNHNN, SYGVQD (reference sequence). The CDR3 DNA reads as TGCGCCAGATGTGCAGACGGACCCCTCGGGGGTACCAATGAGCAGTTCTTC. Translated, it gives CARCADGPLGGTNEQFF.

The V and J genes are TRBV28 and TRBJ1-1, with 9 bases that match TRBD1. V lost 3 bases, J lost 0 bases, and 11 bases stayed unmatched. Germline V gene data show CDR1 as MDHEN and CDR2 as SYDVKM. The CDR3 totals 18 residues. CDR3 loop: CASSLARDRDPMNTEAFF. CDR3 DNA sequence: TGTGCCAGCAGTTTGGCGCGGGACAGGGATCCGATGAACACTGAAGCTTTCTTT.

This clone has only one observation. The V call is TRBV9, the J call TRBJ1-3, with D perhaps TRBD1 (5 bases). The V and J ends lost 0 bases and 2 bases respectively, with 9 bases between them. Germline V gene lookup returns CDR1 SGDLS and CDR2 YYNGEE. The length of the CDR3 is 15 residues. The CDR3 protein is CASSVGQGTGNTIYF. The CDR3 region has the DNA TGTGCCAGCAGCGTAGGCCAGGGAACTGGAAACACCATATATTTT.

This chain links TRBV5-6 with TRBJ2-4, with a possible D match to TRBD1 (6 bases). This CDR3 region has 14 residues. The V and J ends lost 3 bases and 1 base respectively, with 8 bases between them. The germline V gene has CDR1 SGHDT and CDR2 YYEEEE. The CDR3: CASSSQGAKNIQYF. CDR3 bases: TGTGCCAGCAGCTCGCAGGGGGCCAAAAACATTCAGTACTTC.

The chain combines TRBV18 with TRBJ2-1; 15 bases match TRBD2. V lost 5 bases to trimming and J lost 6 bases; unmatched junction nucleotides: 2. There are 15 residues in the CDR3. In germline, CDR1 is KGHSH, CDR2 LQKENI. CDR3 protein: CASSTGLAGGNEQFF. The CDR3 region has the DNA TGTGCCAGCTCAACGGGACTAGCGGGAGGCAATGAGCAGTTCTTC. Full variable domain (outside the CDR3, taken from reference TRBV18 and TRBJ2-1): NAGVMQNPRHLVRRRGQEARLRCSPMKGHSHVYWYRQLPEEGLKFMVYLQKENIIDESGMPKERFSAEFPKEGPSILRIQQVVRGDSAAYFCASSTGLAGGNEQFFGPGTRLTVL.

The chain recombines TRBV19 with TRBJ1-1; 9 bases are a match to TRBD1. The CDR3 totals 14 residues. J gave up 6 bases and V 5 bases, and 7 bases lay outside the gene matches. CDR1 and CDR2 (germline): LNHDA, SQIVND (reference sequence). The CDR3 DNA follows: TGTGCCAGTAGTCCAACCGGGACAGGGCCTGAAGCTTTCTTT. It specifies CASSPTGTGPEAFF.

V gene TRBV4-3 combines with J gene TRBJ2-2; D is possibly TRBD2 (6 bases). With 2 bases removed from V and 2 bases from J, the gap between germline ends came to 12 bases. Germline V CDR1 and CDR2: LGHNA, YSLEER. The length of the CDR3 is 16 residues. Here the CDR3 reads CASSQFRDLNTGELFF. The CDR3 DNA reads as TGCGCCAGCAGCCAATTCCGGGACTTAAACACCGGGGAGCTGTTTTTT.

V is TRBV29-1 and J is TRBJ2-4; 7 bases are shared with TRBD2. Unmatched junction bases numbered 6, after V lost 4 bases and J lost 9 bases. Germline V gives CDR1 SQVTM, CDR2 ANQGSEA. The CDR3 covers 12 residues. The CDR3 sequence is CSVARGVGIQYF. CDR3 DNA sequence: TGCAGCGTTGCCCGGGGGGTGGGCATTCAGTACTTC.